Following are 23 T cell receptor beta chains from one sample sequenced in a study of beta chain bispecific antibodies for T cell cancers. Via MiXCR, TCRdb re-called the 5' RACE reads, giving one row per CDR3 protein. There are about 17,000 distinct CDR3 sequences in the sample; about 2.2% occur only once, and less than 8.5% lies in the top ten. Findings and limits, study-wide: Most targeted TRBV signal came from the leukemia cell line cells, not normal T cells.

Either OKT3 anti-CD3 antibody or CD3/CD28 beads expanded T cells from blood mononuclear cells over 3 days. These TCRs are of unknown antigen specificity. Input material: healthy donor T cells cultured with leukemia cells. The receptor source for this set is a human donor in good health. Some clones in this sample may be carry-over from other donors' samples.

CDR3: CASSIIHNEQFF. The CDR3 DNA reads TGTGCCAGTAGTATAATTCACAATGAGCAGTTCTTC. The chain links TRBV19 to TRBJ2-1; D gene ambiguous. The CDR3 has 12 residues. Germline values: CDR1 LNHDA, CDR2 SQIVND (reference sequence). Deletions cut 2 bases from V and 5 bases from J, with 4 bases between.

At least ten counts were recorded for this clonotype. This chain uses TRBV6-5 with TRBJ2-7; a possible D gene is TRBD1 (6 bases). The CDR3 covers 15 residues. The V and J ends lost 6 bases and 2 bases respectively, with 17 bases between them. CDR1 and CDR2 from the germline V gene are MNHEY and SVGAGI. CDR3 in amino acids: CASSSQGIGPYEQYF. The CDR3 coding sequence is TGTGCCAGCAGCTCTCAGGGGATAGGACCCTACGAGCAGTACTTC.

This clonotype appeared many times. CDR3 region: CASSLRLEGMVFF. The DNA of the CDR3 is TGTGCCAGCAGTCTGCGACTGGAGGGGATGGTGTTTTTT. The chain has TRBV12-3 or TRBV12-4 and TRBJ1-4; tentative D call: TRBD1 (5 bases). Trimming took off 5 bases at V and 15 bases at J, with 19 bases between the two ends. The CDR3 length is 13 residues.

The table lists this clonotype with many counts. The rearrangement joins TRBV4-1 to TRBJ1-5, with 12 bases identical to TRBD1. Germline V lookup: CDR1 MGHRA, CDR2 YSYEKL. Losses at the gene ends were 0 bases for V and 6 bases for J; bases not matched to a gene: 6. This CDR3 region has 17 residues. CDR3 in DNA: TGCGCCAGCAGCCAAGATCCGGGACAGGGGGCTGGTCAGCCCCAGCATTTT. It is translated as CASSQDPGQGAGQPQHF.

This clonotype was observed at least ten times. The gene calls are TRBV15 and TRBJ1-6; 7 bases are a match to TRBD1. The trim removed 1 base at V and 10 bases at J, leaving 7 bases unmatched. Germline CDR1 and CDR2: LNHNV and YYDKDF (reference sequence). The CDR3 runs 15 residues. CDR3 DNA sequence: TGTGCCACCAGCAGAGTCGAGGGGGCCAACTCACCCCTCCACTTT. Its protein product is CATSRVEGANSPLHF.

This clonotype was counted many times. This chain links TRBV24-1 with TRBJ1-2; TRBD1 matches 10 bases. Looked up from germline, CDR1 is KGHDR and CDR2 is SFDVKD. Unmatched junction bases numbered 5, after V lost 7 bases and J lost 7 bases. This CDR3 comprises 13 residues. CDR3 residues: CATRGQGETGYTF. The DNA of the CDR3 is TGTGCCACCAGAGGACAGGGGGAGACTGGCTACACCTTC.

By sample share, this clonotype is medium-sized. The CDR3 here is CASRTRGAANEKLFF. The CDR3 DNA follows: TGTGCCAGCAGGACCCGAGGGGCGGCTAATGAAAAACTGTTTTTT. The J gene is TRBJ1-4, the V gene TRBV28; tentative D call: TRBD1 (5 bases). The V end lost 6 bases, the J end lost 3 bases, and 14 bases lay between the germline ends. Germline V gives CDR1 MDHEN, CDR2 SYDVKM. The CDR3 spans 15 residues.

This clonotype appeared many times. This chain connects TRBV12-3 or TRBV12-4 to TRBJ2-1; TRBD1 might be the D (6 bases). V lost 5 bases and J 9 bases, leaving 17 bases between the germline ends. The CDR3 is 14 residues long. CDR3 DNA: TGTGCCAGCAGTCAACAGGACAGTCCCATTGAGCAGTTCTTC. Translation: CASSQQDSPIEQFF.

This clonotype was detected ten times or more. The rearrangement joins TRBV11-2 to TRBJ2-5; TRBD2 aligns across 12 bases. Germline V CDR1 and CDR2: SGHAT, FQNNGV. The CDR3 is 19 amino acids. V was clipped by 3 bases and J by 3 bases; unmatched bases: 14. The CDR3 region has the DNA TGTGCCAGCAGCTTCTTTCTTTACGGACTAGCGGGGCGAAAAGAGACCCAGTACTTC. Its protein product is CASSFFLYGLAGRKETQYF.

This clonotype was recorded at least ten times. J is TRBJ2-5 and V is TRBV15; no firm D call. V shed 4 bases and J shed 2 bases, with 11 bases lying between them. The CDR3 covers 14 residues. CDR1 LNHNV and CDR2 YYDKDF come from the germline V gene (reference sequence). CDR3 DNA sequence: TGTGCCACCAGCACTGAGGTCTTTCAAGAGACCCAGTACTTC. It encodes CATSTEVFQETQYF.

This clonotype was counted many times. The V and J genes are TRBV20-1 and TRBJ1-2; D gene uncertain. The CDR3 sequence is 14 residues long. Germline V lookup: CDR1 DFQATT, CDR2 SNEGSKA (reference sequence). The V end lost 0 bases, the J end lost 5 bases, and 13 bases lay between the germline ends. The chain's CDR3 is CSARDSETQYGYTF. Written as DNA, the CDR3 is TGCAGTGCTAGAGATAGTGAGACACAGTATGGCTACACCTTC.

This clonotype was counted many times. The chain combines TRBV4-1 with TRBJ1-1; 10 nucleotides align to TRBD1. CDR1 is MGHRA and CDR2 is YSYEKL in the germline V gene. CDR3 size: 18 residues. V shed 5 bases, J shed 5 bases, and the junction held 17 bases outside the gene matches. The CDR3 loop reads CASSSSVGDRGRGTEAFF. The CDR3 DNA follows: TGCGCCAGCAGCTCTAGCGTCGGGGACAGGGGTAGAGGAACTGAAGCTTTCTTT.

This clonotype was picked up many times. The V and J genes are TRBV5-1 and TRBJ2-1; 11 positions match TRBD1. Trimming took 4 bases from V and 9 from J; bases not matched to a gene: 12. Germline V gives CDR1 SGHRS, CDR2 YFSETQ. CDR3 size: 16 residues. CDR3 protein: CASSPLLGQGAGEQFF. In nucleotides, the CDR3 is TGCGCCAGCAGCCCATTACTAGGACAGGGGGCCGGTGAGCAGTTCTTC. The full variable domain, its missing parts supplied by reference TRBV5-1 and TRBJ2-1, is KAGVTQTPRYLIKTRGQQVTLSCSPISGHRSVSWYQQTPGQGLQFLFEYFSETQRNKGNFPGRFSGRQFSNSRSEMNVSTLELGDSALYLCASSPLLGQGAGEQFFGPGTRLTVL.

This clonotype was seen many times. J is TRBJ2-7 and V is TRBV4-1, with TRBD1 matching 7 bases. The CDR3 spans 17 residues. The V segment lost 0 bases and the J segment 0 bases; nucleotides outside the gene matches: 8. Per germline, CDR1 MGHRA and CDR2 YSYEKL. The CDR3 DNA reads as TGCGCCAGCAGCCAAGATCAGGAGACAGGGACCTCCTACGAGCAGTACTTC. Protein product: CASSQDQETGTSYEQYF.

This clonotype appeared many times. The chain couples TRBV20-1 to TRBJ2-5, with TRBD2 matching over 8 bases. The CDR3 loop spans 15 amino acids. Germline V gene sequence: CDR1 DFQATT, CDR2 SNEGSKA (reference sequence). The J segment lost 5 bases and the V segment lost 5 bases, leaving 13 bases of the junction unmatched. CDR3 DNA sequence: TGCAGTGCTCCAATAACCGGGACTAGAAAGGAGACCCAGTACTTC. Its protein is CSAPITGTRKETQYF.

This clonotype was recorded at least ten times. The gene calls are TRBV5-1 and TRBJ2-7; 12 nucleotides align to TRBD2. The CDR3 covers 17 residues. The germline V gene encodes CDR1 SGHRS and CDR2 YFSETQ. With 4 bases clipped from V and 5 bases from J, the junction kept 13 bases outside the gene matches. The CDR3 DNA reads TGCGCCAGCAGCCCGAACCCTACTAGCGGGGGGTTCCACGAGCAGTACTTC. Amino acids: CASSPNPTSGGFHEQYF.

This clonotype was detected many times. V is TRBV30 and J is TRBJ2-2; TRBD2 is a possible D gene (6 bases). With 0 bases removed from V and 2 bases from J, the gap between germline ends came to 16 bases. Germline CDR1 GTSNPN, CDR2 SVGIG (reference sequence). The CDR3 length is 17 residues. The DNA of the CDR3 is TGTGCCTGGAGTGTGGGGAGGACTTCCTCAAACACCGGGGAGCTGTTTTTT. Amino acid sequence: CAWSVGRTSSNTGELFF. The complete variable domain, with remaining parts taken from reference TRBV30 and TRBJ2-2, reads SQTIHQWPATLVQPVGSPLSLECTVEGTSNPNLYWYRQAAGRGLQLLFYSVGIGQISSEVPQNLSASRPQDRQFILSSKKLLLSDSGFYLCAWSVGRTSSNTGELFFGEGSRLTVL.

At least ten counts were recorded for this clonotype. J is TRBJ2-7 and V is TRBV3-1; D possibly corresponds to TRBD2 (5 bases). The V end was cut by 1 base, the J end by 4 bases, with 17 bases between. Germline lookup yields CDR1 LGHDT and CDR2 YNNKEL (reference sequence). The CDR3 totals 16 residues. The CDR3 DNA is TGTGCCAGCAGCCAAGTGGGAGAGGAGTGGGCTTACGAGCAGTACTTC. This codes for CASSQVGEEWAYEQYF.

By its share, this clonotype is medium-sized. The J gene is TRBJ2-1, the V gene TRBV14, with D tentatively TRBD2 (7 bases). There are 15 residues in the CDR3. V gave up 3 bases and J gave up 2 bases, with 11 bases separating them. Germline loops: CDR1 SGHDN, CDR2 FVKESK. The CDR3 bases are TGTGCCAGCAGCCAGGGGGGGGCCCCCTACAATGAGCAGTTCTTC. Encoded protein: CASSQGGAPYNEQFF.

This clonotype was recorded many times. The chain joins TRBV7-9 to TRBJ2-1, with D tentatively TRBD2 (6 bases). Germline CDR1 reads SEHNR; CDR2 reads FQNEAQ (reference sequence). CDR3 size: 12 residues. The V and J ends lost 8 bases and 5 bases respectively, with 10 bases between them. The CDR3 region has the DNA TGTGCCAGCCGCCCGGGAGACAATGAGCAGTTCTTC. Its protein is CASRPGDNEQFF.

This clonotype is medium-sized (0.01 to 0.1%). This sequence joins TRBV6-1 and TRBJ1-1; D ambiguous. V was trimmed by 2 bases and J by 1 base, leaving 11 bases between them. CDR3 size: 15 residues. The V gene's germline CDR1 is MNHNS and CDR2 SASEGT. The CDR3 sequence is CASSEIPGSNTEAFF. CDR3 coding DNA: TGTGCCAGCAGTGAAATACCGGGCTCGAACACTGAAGCTTTCTTT.

This clonotype was counted ten times or more. This rearrangement joins TRBV7-6 to TRBJ1-1, with 9 bases that match TRBD1. The germline CDR1 and CDR2 sequences are SGHVS and FNYEAQ. CDR3 length equals 16 residues. V dropped 0 bases and J dropped 4; count of bases not matched to a gene: 6. CDR3 amino acids: CASSLATGGMITEAFF. The DNA for the CDR3 is TGTGCCAGCAGCTTAGCCACAGGGGGCATGATCACTGAAGCTTTCTTT.

The rearrangement joins TRBV6-6 to TRBJ2-1; D unresolved. From germline, CDR1 is MNHNY and CDR2 SVGAGI (reference sequence). The CDR3 is made up of 12 amino acids. Trimming stripped 2 bases from V and 5 bases from J, with 4 bases between. CDR3 sequence reads: CASSYGDNEQFF. The CDR3 coding sequence is TGTGCCAGCAGTTACGGAGACAATGAGCAGTTCTTC.